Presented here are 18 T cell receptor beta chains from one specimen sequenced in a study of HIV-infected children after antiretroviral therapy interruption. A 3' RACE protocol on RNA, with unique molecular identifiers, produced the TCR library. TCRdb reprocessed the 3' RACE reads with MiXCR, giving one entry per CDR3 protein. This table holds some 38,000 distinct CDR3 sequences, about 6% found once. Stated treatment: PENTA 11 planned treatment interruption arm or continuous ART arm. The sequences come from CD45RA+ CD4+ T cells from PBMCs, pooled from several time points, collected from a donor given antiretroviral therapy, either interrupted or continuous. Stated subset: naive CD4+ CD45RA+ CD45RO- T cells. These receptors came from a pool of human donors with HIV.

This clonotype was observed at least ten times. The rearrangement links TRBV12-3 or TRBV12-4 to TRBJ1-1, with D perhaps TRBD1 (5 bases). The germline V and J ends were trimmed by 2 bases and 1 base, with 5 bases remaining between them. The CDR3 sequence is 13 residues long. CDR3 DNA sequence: TGTGCCAGCAGTTTACAGGGGAACACTGAAGCTTTCTTT. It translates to CASSLQGNTEAFF.

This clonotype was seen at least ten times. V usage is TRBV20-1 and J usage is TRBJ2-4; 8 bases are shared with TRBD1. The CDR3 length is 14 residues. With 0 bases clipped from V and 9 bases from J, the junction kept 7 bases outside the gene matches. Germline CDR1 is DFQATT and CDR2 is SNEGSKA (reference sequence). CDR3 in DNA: TGCAGTGCTAGAGATGACAGGGGAATGGGCATTCAGTACTTC. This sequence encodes CSARDDRGMGIQYF.

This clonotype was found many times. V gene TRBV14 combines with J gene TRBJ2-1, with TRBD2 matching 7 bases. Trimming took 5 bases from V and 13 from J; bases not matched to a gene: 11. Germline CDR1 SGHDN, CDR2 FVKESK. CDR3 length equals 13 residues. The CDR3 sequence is CASSAGTTLFQFF. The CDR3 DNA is TGTGCCAGCAGCGCCGGGACTACGCTTTTTCAGTTCTTC.

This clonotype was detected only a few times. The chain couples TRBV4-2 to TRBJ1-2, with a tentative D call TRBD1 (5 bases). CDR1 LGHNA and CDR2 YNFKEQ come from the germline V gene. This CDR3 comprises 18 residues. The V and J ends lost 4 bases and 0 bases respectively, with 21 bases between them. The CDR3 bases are TGTGCCAGCAGCCGCAACGCGGGCAGGGAGGCCCCTAACTATGGCTACACCTTC. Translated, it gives CASSRNAGREAPNYGYTF.

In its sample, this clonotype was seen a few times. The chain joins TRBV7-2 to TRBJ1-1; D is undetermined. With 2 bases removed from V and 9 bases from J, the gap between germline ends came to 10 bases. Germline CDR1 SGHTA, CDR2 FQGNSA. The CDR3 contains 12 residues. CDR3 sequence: CASSLSSVKAFF. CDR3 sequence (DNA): TGTGCCAGCAGCTTAAGTTCAGTCAAAGCTTTCTTT.

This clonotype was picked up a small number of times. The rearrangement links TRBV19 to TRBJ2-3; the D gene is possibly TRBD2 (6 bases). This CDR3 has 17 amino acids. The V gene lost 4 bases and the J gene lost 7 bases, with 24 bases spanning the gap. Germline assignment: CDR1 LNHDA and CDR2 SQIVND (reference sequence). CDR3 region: CASSRTPPGGSGNTQYF. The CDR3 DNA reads TGTGCCAGTAGTAGGACCCCGCCCGGGGGTTCGGGAAATACGCAGTATTTT.

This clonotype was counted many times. CDR3 nucleotide sequence: TGTGCCAGTAGCAACAGGGGTGGCACAGATACGCAGTATTTT. Its translation: CASSNRGGTDTQYF. The chain carries TRBV19 and TRBJ2-3; 7 nucleotides line up with TRBD1. CDR3 length: 14 residues. Germline V gene lookup returns CDR1 LNHDA and CDR2 SQIVND (reference sequence). Losses at the gene ends were 6 bases for V and 1 base for J; bases not matched to a gene: 4.

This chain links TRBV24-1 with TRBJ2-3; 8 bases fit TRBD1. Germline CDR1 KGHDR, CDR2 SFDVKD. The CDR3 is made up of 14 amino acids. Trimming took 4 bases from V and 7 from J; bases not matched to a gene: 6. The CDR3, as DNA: TGTGCCACCAGTGACCGGACAGGGAGGTATACGCAGTATTTT. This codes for CATSDRTGRYTQYF.

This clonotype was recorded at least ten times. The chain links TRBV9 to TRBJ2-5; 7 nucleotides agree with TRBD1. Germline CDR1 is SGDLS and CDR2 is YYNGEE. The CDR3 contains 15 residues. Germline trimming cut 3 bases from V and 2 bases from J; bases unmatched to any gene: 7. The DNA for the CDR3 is TGTGCCAGCAGCGCGCAGGGACAGAGACAAGAGACCCAGTACTTC. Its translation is CASSAQGQRQETQYF.

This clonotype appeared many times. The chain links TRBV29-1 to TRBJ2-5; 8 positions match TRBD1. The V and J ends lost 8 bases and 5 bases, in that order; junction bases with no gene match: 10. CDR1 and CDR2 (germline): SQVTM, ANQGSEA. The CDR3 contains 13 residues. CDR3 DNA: TGCAGCATACGACAGGGGCAACGGGAGACCCAGTACTTC. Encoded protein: CSIRQGQRETQYF.

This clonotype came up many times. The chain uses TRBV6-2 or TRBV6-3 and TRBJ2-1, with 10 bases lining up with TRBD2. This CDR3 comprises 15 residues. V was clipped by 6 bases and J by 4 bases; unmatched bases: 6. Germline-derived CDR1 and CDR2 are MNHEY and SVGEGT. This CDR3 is CASSPSGGVYNEQFF. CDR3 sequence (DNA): TGTGCCAGCAGCCCAAGCGGGGGGGTTTACAATGAGCAGTTCTTC.

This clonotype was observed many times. CDR3 residues: CASTTNSGRQITDTQYF. CDR3 in DNA: TGTGCCAGCACCACTAACTCGGGACGGCAGATCACAGATACGCAGTATTTT. V and J are TRBV7-9 and TRBJ2-3, with D perhaps being TRBD1 or TRBD2 (5 bases each). Germline lookup yields CDR1 SEHNR and CDR2 FQNEAQ (reference sequence). The CDR3 length is 17 residues. With 7 bases removed from V and 2 bases from J, the gap between germline ends came to 22 bases.

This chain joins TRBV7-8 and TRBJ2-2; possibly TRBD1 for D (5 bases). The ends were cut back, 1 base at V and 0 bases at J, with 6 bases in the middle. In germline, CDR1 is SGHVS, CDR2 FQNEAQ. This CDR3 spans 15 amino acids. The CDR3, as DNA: TGTGCCAGCAGCTTAGGACAGTCGAACACCGGGGAGCTGTTTTTT. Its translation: CASSLGQSNTGELFF.

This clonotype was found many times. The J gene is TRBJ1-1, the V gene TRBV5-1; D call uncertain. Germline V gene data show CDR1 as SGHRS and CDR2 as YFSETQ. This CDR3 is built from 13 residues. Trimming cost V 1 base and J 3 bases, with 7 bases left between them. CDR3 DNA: TGCGCCAGCAGCTTGTGGGGAGACACTGAAGCTTTCTTT. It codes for CASSLWGDTEAFF.

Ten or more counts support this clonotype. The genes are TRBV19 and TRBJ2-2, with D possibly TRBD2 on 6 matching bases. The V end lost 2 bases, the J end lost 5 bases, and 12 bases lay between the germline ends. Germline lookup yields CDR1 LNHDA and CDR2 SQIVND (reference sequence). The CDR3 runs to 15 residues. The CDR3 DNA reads TGTGCCAGTAGTATATATGCGGAGGGAACCGGGGAGCTGTTTTTT. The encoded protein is CASSIYAEGTGELFF.

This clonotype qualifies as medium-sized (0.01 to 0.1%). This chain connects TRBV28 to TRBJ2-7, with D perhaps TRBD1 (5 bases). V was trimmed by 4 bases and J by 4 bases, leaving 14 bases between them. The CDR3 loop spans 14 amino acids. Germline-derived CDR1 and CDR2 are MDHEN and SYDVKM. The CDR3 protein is CASSSTPTAYEQYF. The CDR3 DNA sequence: TGTGCCAGCAGTTCAACTCCGACAGCTTACGAGCAGTACTTC.

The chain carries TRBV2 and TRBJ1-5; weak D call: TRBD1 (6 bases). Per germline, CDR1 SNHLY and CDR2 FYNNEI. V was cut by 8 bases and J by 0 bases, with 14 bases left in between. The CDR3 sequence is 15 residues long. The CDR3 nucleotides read TGTGCCAGCCATTCGGACAGAAGTAGCAATCAGCCCCAGCATTTT. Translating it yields CASHSDRSSNQPQHF.

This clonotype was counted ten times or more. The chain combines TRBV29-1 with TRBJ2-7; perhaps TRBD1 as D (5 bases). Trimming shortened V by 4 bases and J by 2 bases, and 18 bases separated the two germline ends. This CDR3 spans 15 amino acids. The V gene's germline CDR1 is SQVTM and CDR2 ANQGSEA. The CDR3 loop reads CSVGIPRPRAYEQYF. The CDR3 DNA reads TGCAGCGTTGGCATACCTCGGCCCAGGGCCTACGAGCAGTACTTC.